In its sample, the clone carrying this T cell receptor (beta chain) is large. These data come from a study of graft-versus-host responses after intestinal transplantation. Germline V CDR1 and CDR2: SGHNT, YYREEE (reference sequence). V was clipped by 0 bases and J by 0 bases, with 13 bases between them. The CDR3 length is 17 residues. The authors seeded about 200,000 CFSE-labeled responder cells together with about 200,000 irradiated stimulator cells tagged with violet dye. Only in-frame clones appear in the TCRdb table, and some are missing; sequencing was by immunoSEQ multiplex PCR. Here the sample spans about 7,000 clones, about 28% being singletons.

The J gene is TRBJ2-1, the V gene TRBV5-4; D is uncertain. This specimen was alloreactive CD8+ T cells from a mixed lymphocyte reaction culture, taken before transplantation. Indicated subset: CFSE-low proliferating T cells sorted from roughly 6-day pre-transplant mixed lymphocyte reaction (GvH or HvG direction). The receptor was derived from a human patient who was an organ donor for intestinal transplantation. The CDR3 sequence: CASSLGYMESSYNEQFF. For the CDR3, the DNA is TGTGCCAGCAGCTTGGGATATATGGAAAGCTCCTACAATGAGCAGTTCTTC.